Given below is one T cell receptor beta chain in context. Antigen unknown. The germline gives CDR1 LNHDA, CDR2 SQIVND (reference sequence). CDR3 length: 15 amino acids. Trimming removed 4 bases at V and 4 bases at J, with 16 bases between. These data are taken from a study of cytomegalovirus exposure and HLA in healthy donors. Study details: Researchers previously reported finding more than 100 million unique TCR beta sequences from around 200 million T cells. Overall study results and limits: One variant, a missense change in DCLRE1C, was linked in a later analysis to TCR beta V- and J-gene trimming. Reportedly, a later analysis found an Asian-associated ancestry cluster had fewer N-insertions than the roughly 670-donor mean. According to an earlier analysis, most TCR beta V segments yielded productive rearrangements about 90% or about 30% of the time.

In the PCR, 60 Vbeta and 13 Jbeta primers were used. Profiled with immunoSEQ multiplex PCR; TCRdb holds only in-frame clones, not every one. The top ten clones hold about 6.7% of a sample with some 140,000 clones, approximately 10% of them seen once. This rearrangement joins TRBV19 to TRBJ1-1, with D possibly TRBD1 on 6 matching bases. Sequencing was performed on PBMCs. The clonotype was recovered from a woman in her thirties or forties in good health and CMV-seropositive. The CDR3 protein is CASSKGEGGTTEAFF. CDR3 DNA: TGTGCCAGTAGTAAGGGCGAAGGGGGTACCACTGAAGCTTTCTTT. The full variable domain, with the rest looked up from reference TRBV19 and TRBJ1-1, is DGGITQSPKYLFRKEGQNVTLSCEQNLNHDAMYWYRQDPGQGLRLIYYSQIVNDFQKGDIAEGYSVSREKKESFPLTVTSAQKNPTAFYLCASSKGEGGTTEAFFGQGTRLTVV.